This TCR beta chain appears in the sequencing data of a study of T cells in Graves' hyperthyroidism and ophthalmopathy. TCR beta CDR3 region amplification was performed from RNA transcripts. The TCR CDR3 first-round RT-PCR relied on the HTBI primer set. Each CDR3 protein gets one entry after TCRdb re-called the multiplex PCR reads with MiXCR. This repertoire shows roughly 57,000 distinct CDR3 sequences, approximately 53% found once; its top ten account for approximately 3.3%. V lost 0 bases and J 7 bases, leaving 16 bases between the germline ends. Per the germline V gene, CDR1 is LNHNV and CDR2 is YYDKDF (reference sequence). The CDR3 runs 16 residues.

The gene calls are TRBV15 and TRBJ2-1; D not certain. The sequence came from a woman in her fifties or sixties with Graves' ophthalmopathy. Input material: blood. As DNA, the CDR3 is TGTGCCACCAGCAGAGATGACCGCCTGTCGGTTAATGAGCAGTTCTTC. The encoded protein is CATSRDDRLSVNEQFF.